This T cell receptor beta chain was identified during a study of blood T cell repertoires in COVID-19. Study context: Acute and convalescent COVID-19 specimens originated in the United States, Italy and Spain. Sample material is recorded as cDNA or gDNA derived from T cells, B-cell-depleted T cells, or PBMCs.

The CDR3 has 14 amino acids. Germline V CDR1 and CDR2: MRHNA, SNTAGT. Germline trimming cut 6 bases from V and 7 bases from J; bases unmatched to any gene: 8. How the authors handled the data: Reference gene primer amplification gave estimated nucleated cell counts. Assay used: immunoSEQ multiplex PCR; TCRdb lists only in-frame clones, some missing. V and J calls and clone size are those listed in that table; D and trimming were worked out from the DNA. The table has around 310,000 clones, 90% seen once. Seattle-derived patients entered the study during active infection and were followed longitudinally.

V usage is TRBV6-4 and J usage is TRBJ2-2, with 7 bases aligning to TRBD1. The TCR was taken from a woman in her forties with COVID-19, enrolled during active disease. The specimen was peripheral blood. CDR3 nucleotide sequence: TGTGCCAGCAGCCCGACAGGGACCAGCGGGGAGCTGTTTTTT. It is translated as CASSPTGTSGELFF.